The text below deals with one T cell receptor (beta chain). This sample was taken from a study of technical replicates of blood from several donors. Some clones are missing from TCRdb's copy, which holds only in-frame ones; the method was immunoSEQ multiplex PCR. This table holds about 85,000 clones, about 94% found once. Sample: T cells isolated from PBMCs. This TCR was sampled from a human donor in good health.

The CDR3 sequence is CASSFPAGQAHRELFF. The CDR3 bases are TGTGCCAGCAGTTTCCCCGCGGGACAGGCGCACCGGGAGCTGTTTTTT. The V and J genes are TRBV28 and TRBJ2-2; TRBD1 matches 8 bases. After removal of 3 bases from V and 9 bases from J, the junction contained 12 bases not matched to a gene. Germline V gene sequence: CDR1 MDHEN, CDR2 SYDVKM. CDR3 length: 16 residues.